This T cell receptor beta chain was sequenced during a study of shared T cell receptors in the human thymus. Assay used: immunoSEQ multiplex PCR; TCRdb lists only in-frame clones, some missing. Among some 700,000 clones, approximately 90% were seen once, and the ten largest hold around 0.01%. The V and J ends lost 0 bases and 4 bases, in that order; junction bases with no gene match: 11. Per the germline V gene, CDR1 is LNHNV and CDR2 is YYDKDF (reference sequence). The CDR3 runs 17 residues. The data also belong to a second study, concerning human thymus T cells.

The J gene is TRBJ2-7, the V gene TRBV15, with TRBD1 matching over 8 bases. The receptor was derived from a boy under two years old with a congenital heart defect. Sequencing used thymocytes. CDR3 coding DNA: TGTGCCACCAGCAGAGATTTTTTTGCGGGACAGGAATACGAGCAGTACTTC. Amino acid sequence: CATSRDFFAGQEYEQYF.